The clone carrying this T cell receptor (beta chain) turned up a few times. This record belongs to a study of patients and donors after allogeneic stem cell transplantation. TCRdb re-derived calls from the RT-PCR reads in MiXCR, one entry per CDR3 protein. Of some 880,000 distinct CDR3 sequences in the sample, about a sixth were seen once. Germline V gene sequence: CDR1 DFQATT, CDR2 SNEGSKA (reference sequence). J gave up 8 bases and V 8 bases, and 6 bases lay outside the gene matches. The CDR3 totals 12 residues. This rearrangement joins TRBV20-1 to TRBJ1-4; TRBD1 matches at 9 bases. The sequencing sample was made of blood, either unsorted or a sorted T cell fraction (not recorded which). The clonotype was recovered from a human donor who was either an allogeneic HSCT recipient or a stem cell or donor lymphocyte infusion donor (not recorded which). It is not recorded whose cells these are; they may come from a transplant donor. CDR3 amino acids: CSLRDREEKLFF. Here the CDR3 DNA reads TGCAGTCTCCGGGACAGGGAAGAAAAACTGTTTTTT.